This paragraph covers one TCR beta chain sequence. Its matching antigen is unknown. This entry is derived from a study of blood T cells in healthy people across ages. A second PCR of about 6 to 11 cycles used a sample-barcoded 5' primer and a J-beta primer mix. TCRdb reanalysed the 5' RACE reads using MiXCR and keeps one entry per CDR3 protein. The sample comprises 600,000 or so distinct CDR3 sequences, roughly 43% of which are singletons, and around 24% rests with the top ten. Notes on the study in general: It was not known whether donors were CMV positive (a possible confounder of expanded clonotype changes). Long-lived donors carried more naive CD4+ cells and greater diversity than aged donors. In older individuals, TCR beta diversity per million T cells was lower, falling roughly linearly with age.

CDR3 size: 15 residues. The germline V gene has CDR1 SGHRS and CDR2 YFSETQ. Trimming left V 1 base short and J 1 base short, with 8 bases between. The receptor's source is an elderly man in good health. The specimen was blood. The J gene is TRBJ2-2, the V gene TRBV5-1; no clear D. Here the CDR3 reads CASSLWAENTGELFF. The CDR3 coding sequence is TGCGCCAGCAGCTTGTGGGCAGAGAACACCGGGGAGCTGTTTTTT.